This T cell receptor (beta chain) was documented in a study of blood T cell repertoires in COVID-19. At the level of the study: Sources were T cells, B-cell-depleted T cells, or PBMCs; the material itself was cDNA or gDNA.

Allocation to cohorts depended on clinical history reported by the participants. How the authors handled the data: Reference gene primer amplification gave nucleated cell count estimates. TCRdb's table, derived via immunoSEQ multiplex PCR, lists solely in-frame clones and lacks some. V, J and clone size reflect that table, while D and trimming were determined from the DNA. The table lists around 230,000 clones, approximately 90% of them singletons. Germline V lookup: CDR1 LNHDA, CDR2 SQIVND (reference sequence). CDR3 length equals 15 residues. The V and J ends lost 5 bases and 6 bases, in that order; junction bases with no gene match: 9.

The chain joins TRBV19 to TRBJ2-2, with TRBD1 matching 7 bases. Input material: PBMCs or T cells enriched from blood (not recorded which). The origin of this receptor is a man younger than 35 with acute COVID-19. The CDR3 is CASSVDPRGSGELFF. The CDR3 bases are TGTGCCAGTAGTGTGGATCCCAGGGGGTCCGGGGAGCTGTTTTTT.